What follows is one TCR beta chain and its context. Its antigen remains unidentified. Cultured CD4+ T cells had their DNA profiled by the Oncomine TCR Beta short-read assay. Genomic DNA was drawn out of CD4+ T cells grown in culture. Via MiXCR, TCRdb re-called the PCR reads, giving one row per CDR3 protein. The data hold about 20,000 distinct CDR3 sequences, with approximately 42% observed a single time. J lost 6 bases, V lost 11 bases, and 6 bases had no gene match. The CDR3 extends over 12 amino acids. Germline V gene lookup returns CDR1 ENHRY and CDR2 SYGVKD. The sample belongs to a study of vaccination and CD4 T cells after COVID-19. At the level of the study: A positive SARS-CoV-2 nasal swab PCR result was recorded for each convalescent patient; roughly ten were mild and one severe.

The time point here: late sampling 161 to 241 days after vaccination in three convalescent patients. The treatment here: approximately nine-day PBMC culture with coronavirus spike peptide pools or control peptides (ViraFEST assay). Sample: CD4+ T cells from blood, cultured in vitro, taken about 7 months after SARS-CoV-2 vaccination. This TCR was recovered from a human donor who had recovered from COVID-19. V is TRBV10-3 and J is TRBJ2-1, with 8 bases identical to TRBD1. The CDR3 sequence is CASAGQGNEQFF. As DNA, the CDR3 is TGTGCCTCCGCTGGACAGGGCAATGAGCAGTTCTTC.